The 20 T cell receptor beta chains below were found in one sample sequenced in a study of identical twins. From the 5' RACE reads, TCRdb called clonotypes with MiXCR, one entry per CDR3 protein. The sample has nearly 650,000 distinct CDR3 sequences, 7.1% seen once. In addition, the sample was reused for a study of yellow fever vaccine responses in identical twins.

The sequenced material came from PBMCs. These receptors all come from a woman aged 18-29 years in good health.

The chain uses TRBV9 and TRBJ2-3; 7 positions match TRBD2. V lost 0 bases to trimming and J lost 2 bases; unmatched junction nucleotides: 6. Germline V lookup: CDR1 SGDLS, CDR2 YYNGEE. CDR3 length: 16 amino acids. CDR3 sequence: CASSVDPGGFTDTQYF. CDR3 nucleotide sequence: TGTGCCAGCAGCGTAGATCCGGGAGGCTTCACAGATACGCAGTATTTT.

V gene TRBV18 combines with J gene TRBJ2-2; D ambiguous. V lost 6 bases to trimming and J lost 5 bases, with 10 bases between them. In germline, CDR1 is KGHSH, CDR2 LQKENI. This CDR3 is 13 amino acids long. The CDR3 coding sequence is TGTGCCAGCTCGCACTTACAAACCGGGGAGCTGTTTTTT. Encoded protein: CASSHLQTGELFF. The full variable domain, rest sourced from reference TRBV18 and TRBJ2-2, is NAGVMQNPRHLVRRRGQEARLRCSPMKGHSHVYWYRQLPEEGLKFMVYLQKENIIDESGMPKERFSAEFPKEGPSILRIQQVVRGDSAAYFCASSHLQTGELFFGEGSRLTVL.

The CDR3 sequence is CASTHGRGYVETQYF. The CDR3 coding sequence is TGTGCCAGCACCCACGGGCGGGGGTATGTAGAGACCCAGTACTTC. This chain connects TRBV6-1 to TRBJ2-5; 7 nucleotides match TRBD2. The junction had 12 bases not matched to a gene; V was cut back by 7 bases and J by 4 bases. Germline lookup yields CDR1 MNHNS and CDR2 SASEGT. CDR3 length: 15 residues.

This clonotype has a count of ten or more. This rearrangement joins TRBV4-1 to TRBJ2-2, with TRBD1 identical over 7 bases. Germline CDR1 reads MGHRA; CDR2 reads YSYEKL. The CDR3 runs 16 residues. J lost 6 bases, V lost 3 bases, and 10 bases had no gene match. The CDR3 loop reads CASSHEGQPPAGELFF. The CDR3 DNA reads as TGCGCCAGCAGCCATGAGGGACAGCCGCCCGCCGGGGAGCTGTTTTTT.

V and J are TRBV20-1 and TRBJ2-1, with 9 positions matching TRBD2. Germline assignment: CDR1 DFQATT and CDR2 SNEGSKA (reference sequence). After removal of 5 bases from V and 5 bases from J, the junction contained 13 bases not matched to a gene. CDR3 length equals 16 residues. The CDR3 reads CSARQPRLAAHNEQFF. The CDR3, as DNA: TGCAGTGCTCGGCAACCCCGACTAGCGGCACACAATGAGCAGTTCTTC.

This chain links TRBV5-5 with TRBJ2-7; tentatively, D is TRBD1 or TRBD2 (6 bases each). Trimming took off 2 bases at V and 5 bases at J, with 8 bases between the two ends. Germline V gene sequence: CDR1 SGHKS, CDR2 YYEKEE (reference sequence). The CDR3 is made up of 12 amino acids. CDR3 in amino acids: CASSFGGDEQYF. In DNA form, the CDR3 reads TGTGCCAGCAGCTTCGGGGGCGACGAGCAGTACTTC.

V gene TRBV25-1 combines with J gene TRBJ2-3; weak D call: TRBD1 (6 bases). The V gene lost 4 bases and the J gene lost 0 bases, with 14 bases spanning the gap. In germline, CDR1 is MGHDK, CDR2 SYGVNS. The CDR3 sequence is 16 residues long. The CDR3 sequence is CASSVGGGLSTDTQYF. The CDR3 nucleotides are TGTGCCAGCAGTGTAGGTGGGGGCCTTAGCACAGATACGCAGTATTTT.

The chain links TRBV13 to TRBJ2-3; D is unclear. CDR1 is PRHDT and CDR2 is FYEKMQ in the germline V gene (reference sequence). The CDR3 consists of 13 residues. Trimming took off 5 bases at V and 4 bases at J, with 10 bases between the two ends. CDR3 in DNA: TGTGCCAGCAGCCGAAGTACCCCAGATACGCAGTATTTT. Encoded protein: CASSRSTPDTQYF.

Ten or more counts support this clonotype. This chain joins TRBV3-1 and TRBJ2-2; D unclear. The CDR3 length is 17 residues. Germline V gene lookup returns CDR1 LGHDT and CDR2 YNNKEL (reference sequence). Trimming cost V 0 bases and J 4 bases, with 15 bases left between them. Written as DNA, the CDR3 is TGTGCCAGCAGCCAAGATCGGTGGGAAAGTGTCACCGGGGAGCTGTTTTTT. It specifies CASSQDRWESVTGELFF.

This chain joins TRBV10-2 and TRBJ2-7, with 8 nucleotides matching TRBD1. The CDR3 totals 11 residues. V lost 8 bases to trimming and J lost 7 bases; unmatched junction nucleotides: 4. The germline V gene encodes CDR1 WSHSY and CDR2 SAAADI. The CDR3 region has the DNA TGCGCCAGCGGACAGGGTGGAGAGCAGTACGTC. This gives the protein CASGQGGEQYV.

The chain employs TRBV3-1 and TRBJ1-1; D is undetermined. The germline V gene encodes CDR1 LGHDT and CDR2 YNNKEL (reference sequence). This CDR3 region has 15 residues. V was trimmed by 7 bases and J by 1 base, leaving 16 bases between them. The CDR3, as DNA: TGTGCCAGCACCCCGGCGGGCAGCAAGAACACTGAAGCTTTCTTT. It is translated as CASTPAGSKNTEAFF.

This clonotype was picked up many times. The rearrangement uses TRBV29-1 and TRBJ2-2; D might be TRBD1 (5 bases). The CDR3 extends over 15 amino acids. Germline V CDR1 and CDR2: SQVTM, ANQGSEA. Trimming shortened V by 4 bases and J by 2 bases, and 14 bases separated the two germline ends. CDR3 nucleotides: TGCAGCGTTGGGGGCACCACTGACAACACCGGGGAGCTGTTTTTT. This codes for CSVGGTTDNTGELFF.

This chain uses TRBV28 with TRBJ2-5; TRBD1 agrees at 8 bases. The germline V gene has CDR1 MDHEN and CDR2 SYDVKM. CDR3 length: 15 residues. The V and J ends lost 3 bases and 2 bases, in that order; junction bases with no gene match: 5. CDR3 sequence: CASSFGQGGQETQYF. The CDR3 DNA reads as TGTGCCAGCAGTTTTGGACAGGGTGGACAAGAGACCCAGTACTTC.

This chain connects TRBV11-2 to TRBJ2-1; perhaps TRBD2 as D (5 bases). CDR3 length: 14 residues. Deletions cut 3 bases from V and 8 bases from J, with 14 bases between. Germline lookup yields CDR1 SGHAT and CDR2 FQNNGV. The CDR3 sequence is CASSLRAAGYEQFF. CDR3 DNA sequence: TGTGCCAGCAGCTTGAGAGCGGCAGGTTATGAGCAGTTCTTC.

Here the CDR3 DNA reads TGTGCCAGCAGCTTAGGTCTTCCAGGGAGCTTGACTGACGAGCAGTACGTC. This gives the protein CASSLGLPGSLTDEQYV. This chain joins TRBV7-9 and TRBJ2-7; D is tentatively TRBD1 or TRBD2 (5 bases each). The ends were cut back, 1 base at V and 5 bases at J, with 21 bases in the middle. The CDR3 sequence is 17 residues long. In germline, CDR1 is SEHNR, CDR2 FQNEAQ (reference sequence).

This clonotype turned up a few times. The CDR3 protein is CASSRGLAGGAKNIQYF. The CDR3 DNA follows: TGTGCCAGCAGTAGGGGACTAGCGGGGGGTGCCAAAAACATTCAGTACTTC. V gene TRBV6-1 combines with J gene TRBJ2-4, with TRBD2 matching 15 bases. Losses at the gene ends were 5 bases for V and 1 base for J; bases not matched to a gene: 3. Looked up from germline, CDR1 is MNHNS and CDR2 is SASEGT. This CDR3 is 17 amino acids long.

This clonotype was counted a few times. The rearrangement joins TRBV12-5 to TRBJ2-2; TRBD1 or TRBD2 may be the D gene (5 bases each). The germline gives CDR1 LGHNT, CDR2 FRNRAP. Trimming left V 3 bases short and J 6 bases short, with 11 bases between. This CDR3 is 14 amino acids long. As DNA, the CDR3 is TGTGCTAGTGGTTTCGCAGGGAGCGCCGGGGAGCTGTTTTTT. Its protein product is CASGFAGSAGELFF.

Concerning this clonotype: This may be a read error, as it is one base from a much larger clone. V usage is TRBV3-1 and J usage is TRBJ2-2, with D possibly matching TRBD2 (6 bases). There are 17 residues in the CDR3. Germline loops: CDR1 LGHDT, CDR2 YNNKEL (reference sequence). The chain's CDR3 is CATSQDGTREVTGELFF. The DNA of the CDR3 is TGTGCCACCAGCCAAGACGGTACAAGGGAGGTAACCGGGGAGCTGTTTTTT.

This clonotype was recorded a few times. The chain links TRBV6-5 to TRBJ2-5; TRBD2 aligns across 8 bases. Germline-derived CDR1 and CDR2 are MNHEY and SVGAGI. CDR3 length: 16 residues. The V gene end was trimmed by 2 bases and the J gene end by 5 bases; junction bases not matched to a gene: 10. As DNA, the CDR3 is TGTGCCAGCAGTTACGGTTCGGGGGGGCCGGGGGAGACCCAGTACTTC. Its translation: CASSYGSGGPGETQYF.

This clonotype was found a few times. The chain joins TRBV20-1 to TRBJ2-1, with TRBD2 matching 11 bases. V lost 6 bases and J lost 7; bases outside the gene matches: 8. There are 14 residues in the CDR3. Germline V gives CDR1 DFQATT, CDR2 SNEGSKA (reference sequence). The CDR3 coding sequence is TGCAGTGCGGGCTCTCTAGCGGGGGGTAATGAGCAGTTCTTC. Translation: CSAGSLAGGNEQFF.